One sample yielded the 25 T cell receptor beta chains listed below, sequenced in a study of T cell changes during pregnancy in multiple sclerosis. Clones were sequenced by immunoSEQ multiplex PCR, and TCRdb holds only the in-frame ones, with some missing. The table includes nearly 110,000 clones, around 90% detected once. This specimen consisted of peripheral blood, obtained in the third trimester of pregnancy. The receptors stem from a female donor in good health, enrolled as a control in a pregnancy study.

This clone has a single count. This chain joins TRBV7-3 and TRBJ2-1; D is perhaps TRBD2 (6 bases). Per the germline V gene, CDR1 is SGHTA and CDR2 is FQGTGA. V lost 3 bases to trimming and J lost 9 bases, with 12 bases between them. The CDR3 covers 13 residues. CDR3: CASSFGGTGEQFF. Here the CDR3 DNA reads TGTGCCAGCAGCTTCGGGGGTACCGGTGAGCAGTTCTTC. The whole variable domain, remainder taken from reference TRBV7-3 and TRBJ2-1, is GAGVSQTPSNKVTEKGKYVELRCDPISGHTALYWYRQSLGQGPEFLIYFQGTGAADDSGLPNDRFFAVRPEGSVSTLKIQRTERGDSAVYLCASSFGGTGEQFFGPGTRLTVL.

The rearrangement joins TRBV11-1 to TRBJ2-7; D unclear. CDR3 length equals 12 residues. Looked up from germline, CDR1 is SGHAT and CDR2 is FQDESV (reference sequence). V was cut by 0 bases and J by 7 bases, with 7 bases left in between. CDR3 nucleotide sequence: TGTGCCAGCAGCTTAGCGAGAGGTGAGCAGTACTTC. Translating gives CASSLARGEQYF. Together with reference TRBV11-1 and TRBJ2-7, the CDR3 gives the full variable domain: EAEVAQSPRYKITEKSQAVAFWCDPISGHATLYWYRQILGQGPELLVQFQDESVVDDSQLPKDRFSAERLKGVDSTLKIQPAELGDSAMYLCASSLARGEQYFGPGTRLTVT.

This clone was seen only once. V and J are TRBV19 and TRBJ2-1, with 8 bases aligning to TRBD2. J was trimmed by 0 bases and V by 7 bases; bases with no gene match: 29. The CDR3 is 23 residues long. Germline CDR1 and CDR2: LNHDA and SQIVND (reference sequence). The DNA for the CDR3 is TGTGCCAGTAAAAGGGGGTTAGCGGGGCCTCGCTTGGTGGGGAGAGACTCCTACAATGAGCAGTTCTTC. As protein: CASKRGLAGPRLVGRDSYNEQFF.

The CDR3 sequence: CASSRRGELYYEQYF. CDR3 in DNA: TGTGCCAGCTCGCGCCGGGGGGAACTATACTACGAGCAGTACTTC. This chain links TRBV18 with TRBJ2-7, with 7 bases fitting TRBD2. From germline, CDR1 is KGHSH and CDR2 LQKENI. V was clipped by 6 bases and J by 3 bases; unmatched bases: 11. CDR3 size: 15 residues.

V and J are TRBV18 and TRBJ1-2; TRBD1 is a possible D gene (6 bases). Looked up from germline, CDR1 is KGHSH and CDR2 is LQKENI. V was trimmed by 1 base and J by 1 base, leaving 10 bases between them. The CDR3 spans 15 residues. The CDR3 reads CASSPRTDINYGYTF. The CDR3 DNA reads TGTGCCAGCTCACCACGGACAGACATTAACTATGGCTACACCTTC.

The chain couples TRBV6-6 to TRBJ1-1; TRBD1 matches 7 bases. The CDR3 totals 13 residues. Germline values: CDR1 MNHNY, CDR2 SVGAGI (reference sequence). With 6 bases clipped from V and 5 bases from J, the junction kept 6 bases outside the gene matches. The CDR3, as DNA: TGTGCCAGCAGACCTACAGGGGAGACTGAAGCTTTCTTT. The encoded protein is CASRPTGETEAFF.

CDR3 nucleotides: TGCGCCAGCAGCTTGGCCGGACAGGGGCGCACAGATACGCAGTATTTT. Translated: CASSLAGQGRTDTQYF. The chain employs TRBV5-1 and TRBJ2-3; 9 nucleotides match TRBD1. Looked up from germline, CDR1 is SGHRS and CDR2 is YFSETQ. Trimming took 0 bases from V and 1 from J; bases not matched to a gene: 3. There are 16 residues in the CDR3.

The chain has TRBV6-1 and TRBJ2-5, with 10 bases matching TRBD1. V trimming: 2 bases; J trimming: 5 bases; junction bases outside the gene matches: 5. The CDR3 has 15 residues. The germline gives CDR1 MNHNS, CDR2 SASEGT. CDR3 DNA sequence: TGTGCCAGCAGTGAATCGACAGGGGGCAGGGAGACCCAGTACTTC. Translated, it gives CASSESTGGRETQYF.

The rearrangement links TRBV19 to TRBJ1-2; D is undetermined. The germline V gene has CDR1 LNHDA and CDR2 SQIVND (reference sequence). CDR3 length: 13 residues. V was pared by 6 bases and J by 6 bases, with 14 bases between. CDR3 coding DNA: TGTGCCAGTAGAACAGAAATTCGGAATGGCTACACCTTC. This translates into CASRTEIRNGYTF.

V is TRBV10-3 and J is TRBJ2-7, with a weak D call TRBD1 (6 bases). The CDR3 is made up of 14 amino acids. Germline loops: CDR1 ENHRY, CDR2 SYGVKD. Trimming stripped 10 bases from V and 2 bases from J, with 18 bases between. In DNA, the CDR3 is TGTGCCAGCCATGAGGACAGCTACCCCTACGAGCAGTACTTC. It encodes CASHEDSYPYEQYF.

The chain links TRBV2 to TRBJ1-5, with D maybe TRBD1 (6 bases). V was cut by 4 bases and J by 6 bases, with 13 bases left in between. This CDR3 has 14 residues. Per germline, CDR1 SNHLY and CDR2 FYNNEI. CDR3 in amino acids: CASSGDTGSQPQHF. The CDR3 DNA reads as TGTGCCAGCAGTGGGGATACAGGGAGTCAGCCCCAGCATTTT.

Note on this clone: One junction end does not reproduce the germline sequence, and a read error may be involved. V is TRBV7-7 and J is TRBJ2-3; 11 bases align to TRBD2. CDR1 SSHAT and CDR2 FNYEAQ come from the germline V gene (reference sequence). CDR3 length: 16 residues. CDR3 in amino acids: CASSLGVAGGQDTQYF. Written as DNA, the CDR3 is TGTGCTAGCAGCCTAGGGGTAGCGGGGGGGCAAGATACGCAGTATTTT.

The rearrangement uses TRBV9 and TRBJ2-2; D gene ambiguous. Germline CDR1 and CDR2: SGDLS and YYNGEE. The CDR3 spans 17 residues. The V end was cut by 0 bases, the J end by 1 base, with 13 bases between. The CDR3 DNA sequence: TGTGCCAGCAGCGTAGACCCCCTAAAACGGAACACCGGGGAGCTGTTTTTT. Its protein is CASSVDPLKRNTGELFF.

The rearrangement joins TRBV27 to TRBJ2-2, with 14 bases that match TRBD2. Unmatched junction bases numbered 5, after V lost 5 bases and J lost 3 bases. The germline V gene has CDR1 MNHEY and CDR2 SMNVEV (reference sequence). CDR3 length: 17 amino acids. CDR3 sequence (DNA): TGTGCCAGCAGTGAGACTAGCGGGGGGGCTGACACCGGGGAGCTGTTTTTT. It specifies CASSETSGGADTGELFF.

The chain couples TRBV5-1 to TRBJ2-5, with TRBD1 as a possible D gene (6 bases). Germline V gene lookup returns CDR1 SGHRS and CDR2 YFSETQ. CDR3 length: 13 residues. Trimming pared 5 bases from V and 1 base from J, leaving 9 bases between. CDR3 DNA: TGCGCCAGCAGGAGGGGGACCCAAGAGACCCAGTACTTC. This translates into CASRRGTQETQYF.

The chain has TRBV27 and TRBJ1-5, with 8 bases identical to TRBD1. This CDR3 is 15 amino acids long. The germline V gene has CDR1 MNHEY and CDR2 SMNVEV (reference sequence). V trimming: 3 bases; J trimming: 3 bases; junction bases outside the gene matches: 4. CDR3 sequence: CASSFYRGYNQPQHF. CDR3 DNA: TGTGCCAGCAGTTTTTACAGGGGGTACAATCAGCCCCAGCATTTT.

The rearrangement joins TRBV2 to TRBJ1-4; D is unclear. The CDR3 consists of 14 residues. The germline V and J ends were trimmed by 3 bases and 4 bases, with 9 bases remaining between them. Per germline, CDR1 SNHLY and CDR2 FYNNEI. CDR3 nucleotide sequence: TGTGCCAGCAGTGACCAGGTCCTTAATGAAAAACTGTTTTTT. This codes for CASSDQVLNEKLFF.

The chain has TRBV11-1 and TRBJ1-6, with D maybe TRBD1 (6 bases). The germline gives CDR1 SGHAT, CDR2 FQDESV (reference sequence). Trimming took off 5 bases at V and 5 bases at J, with 10 bases between the two ends. This CDR3 spans 14 amino acids. CDR3 region: CASSITGNNSPLHF. DNA for the CDR3: TGTGCCAGCAGCATAACAGGGAATAATTCACCCCTCCACTTT.

The chain has TRBV6-1 and TRBJ2-3, with 7 bases identical to TRBD1. Germline-derived CDR1 and CDR2 are MNHNS and SASEGT. J lost 0 bases, V lost 3 bases, and 3 bases had no gene match. This CDR3 has 15 residues. This CDR3 reads CASSDGTASTDTQYF. The CDR3 nucleotides are TGTGCCAGCAGTGACGGGACAGCTAGCACAGATACGCAGTATTTT.

The chain couples TRBV5-1 to TRBJ2-7, with 11 bases lining up with TRBD2. V was pared by 0 bases and J by 2 bases, with 1 base of the junction left unmatched. The CDR3 is 15 amino acids. The germline CDR1 and CDR2 sequences are SGHRS and YFSETQ. The CDR3 loop is CASSLGLAGTYEQYF. Written as DNA, the CDR3 is TGCGCCAGCAGCTTGGGACTAGCGGGGACCTACGAGCAGTACTTC.

Only one count was recorded for this clone. The chain joins TRBV7-2 to TRBJ2-5; tentative D call: TRBD1 (6 bases). The length of the CDR3 is 15 residues. V lost 5 bases to trimming and J lost 4 bases, with 17 bases between them. The germline CDR1 and CDR2 sequences are SGHTA and FQGNSA. The CDR3 protein is CASSLTKGVGETQYF. The DNA for the CDR3 is TGTGCCAGCAGCCTTACTAAGGGGGTCGGAGAGACCCAGTACTTC.

The genes are TRBV29-1 and TRBJ2-2; 7 nucleotides agree with TRBD1. Germline CDR1 SQVTM, CDR2 ANQGSEA. V shed 7 bases, J shed 0 bases, and the junction held 11 bases outside the gene matches. There are 16 residues in the CDR3. The CDR3 spells CSAGQEVRANTGELFF. The DNA for the CDR3 is TGCAGCGCCGGACAGGAAGTCCGGGCGAACACCGGGGAGCTGTTTTTT.

This clone appeared once. This chain joins TRBV5-6 and TRBJ1-1; 7 nucleotides line up with TRBD1. The CDR3 is 14 amino acids. After removal of 3 bases from V and 2 bases from J, the junction contained 4 bases not matched to a gene. Germline CDR1 reads SGHDT; CDR2 reads YYEEEE. CDR3 sequence reads: CASSWGQLNTEAFF. The CDR3 nucleotides are TGTGCCAGCAGCTGGGGACAGCTCAACACTGAAGCTTTCTTT.

The chain links TRBV19 to TRBJ2-1, with 8 bases that match TRBD2. Germline assignment: CDR1 LNHDA and CDR2 SQIVND (reference sequence). Trimming removed 2 bases from V and 5 bases from J; junction bases left unmatched: 8. There are 16 residues in the CDR3. CDR3 in DNA: TGTGCCAGTAGTATATTAAGCGGGGGAGTTAACAATGAGCAGTTCTTC. The encoded protein is CASSILSGGVNNEQFF. The variable domain in full, with the rest retrieved from reference TRBV19 and TRBJ2-1, is DGGITQSPKYLFRKEGQNVTLSCEQNLNHDAMYWYRQDPGQGLRLIYYSQIVNDFQKGDIAEGYSVSREKKESFPLTVTSAQKNPTAFYLCASSILSGGVNNEQFFGPGTRLTVL.

The V gene is TRBV6-4, the J gene TRBJ2-3; TRBD2 matches 11 bases. This CDR3 has 15 amino acids. Germline trimming cut 0 bases from V and 6 bases from J; bases unmatched to any gene: 2. Germline loops: CDR1 MRHNA, CDR2 SNTAGT. The CDR3 spells CASSDSASGGDTQYF. The CDR3 bases are TGTGCCAGCAGTGACTCGGCTAGCGGGGGGGATACGCAGTATTTT.